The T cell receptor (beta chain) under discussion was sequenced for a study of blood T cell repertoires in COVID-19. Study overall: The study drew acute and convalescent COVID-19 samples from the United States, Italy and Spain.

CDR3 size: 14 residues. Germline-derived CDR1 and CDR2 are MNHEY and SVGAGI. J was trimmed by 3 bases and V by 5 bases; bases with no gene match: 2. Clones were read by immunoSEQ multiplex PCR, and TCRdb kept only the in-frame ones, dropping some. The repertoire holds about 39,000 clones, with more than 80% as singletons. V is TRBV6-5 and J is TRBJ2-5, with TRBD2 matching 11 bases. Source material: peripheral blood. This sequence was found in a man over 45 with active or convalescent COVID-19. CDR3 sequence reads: CASSRGLAEETQYF. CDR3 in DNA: TGTGCCAGCAGTAGGGGACTAGCGGAAGAGACCCAGTACTTC.